Below are 6 T cell receptor beta chains sequenced from a single sample in a study of T-cell reconstitution after alpha-beta-depleted transplantation in children. As it was prepared, the TCRbeta library received unique molecular identifiers. TCRdb ran MiXCR on the PCR reads and lists one entry per CDR3 protein. The table records 200,000 to 250,000 distinct CDR3 sequences, 25% of them present only once. The sequences come from PBMCs, collected before TCRalphabeta/CD19-depleted stem cell transplant. The receptors were sampled from a girl aged 2-15 years with Fanconi anemia, due to receive a stem cell transplant.

The chain is built from TRBV6-2 or TRBV6-3 and TRBJ2-1; 8 positions agree with TRBD1. The V segment lost 2 bases and the J segment 9 bases; nucleotides outside the gene matches: 9. The CDR3 is made up of 15 amino acids. Germline lookup yields CDR1 MNHEY and CDR2 SVGEGT. The CDR3 sequence is CASSYRQGARSEQFF. The CDR3 DNA sequence: TGTGCCAGCAGTTACAGGCAGGGGGCGAGAAGTGAGCAGTTCTTC.

The CDR3 loop reads CASSAGVSYEQYF. In DNA, the CDR3 is TGTGCCAGCAGTGCTGGGGTCTCCTACGAGCAGTACTTC. This chain links TRBV5-6 with TRBJ2-7; D is undetermined. The germline V gene encodes CDR1 SGHDT and CDR2 YYEEEE. The V and J ends lost 5 bases and 0 bases respectively, with 9 bases between them. CDR3 length: 13 residues. Looking up the rest from reference TRBV5-6 and TRBJ2-7 gives the full variable domain: DAGVTQSPTHLIKTRGQQVTLRCSPKSGHDTVSWYQQALGQGPQFIFQYYEEEERQRGNFPDRFSGHQFPNYSSELNVNALLLGDSALYLCASSAGVSYEQYFGPGTRLTVT.

The chain joins TRBV20-1 to TRBJ2-5; no clear D. CDR1 is DFQATT, CDR2 SNEGSKA, per germline (reference sequence). Trimming cost V 3 bases and J 2 bases, with 10 bases left between them. The CDR3 has 13 residues. CDR3 sequence reads: CSARNAPQETQYF. CDR3 nucleotide sequence: TGCAGTGCTAGGAATGCACCTCAAGAGACCCAGTACTTC.

This clonotype was seen only a few times. This rearrangement joins TRBV5-1 to TRBJ2-5; possibly TRBD2 for D (5 bases). V was trimmed by 0 bases and J by 2 bases, leaving 8 bases between them. Looked up from germline, CDR1 is SGHRS and CDR2 is YFSETQ. The CDR3 is 14 amino acids. CDR3: CASSLELAQETQYF. CDR3 in DNA: TGCGCCAGCAGCTTGGAGCTAGCTCAAGAGACCCAGTACTTC.

This rearrangement joins TRBV5-1 to TRBJ2-7; D perhaps matches TRBD2 (6 bases). Germline assignment: CDR1 SGHRS and CDR2 YFSETQ. The germline V and J ends were trimmed by 4 bases and 3 bases, with 26 bases remaining between them. The CDR3 sequence is 18 residues long. CDR3 bases: TGCGCCAGCAGCGCGATGGCTGGCGGGGTGCCAGGATTCTACGAGCAGTACTTC. Translated, it gives CASSAMAGGVPGFYEQYF.

This clonotype has at least ten counts. This chain uses TRBV29-1 with TRBJ2-5, with D unresolved. V lost 7 bases and J 1 base, leaving 13 bases between the germline ends. The CDR3 consists of 13 residues. Germline values: CDR1 SQVTM, CDR2 ANQGSEA. CDR3 residues: CSDVGTAQETQYF. The CDR3 DNA reads TGCAGCGATGTGGGAACAGCCCAAGAGACCCAGTACTTC.